The present T cell receptor beta chain was sequenced within a study of T cell repertoires in cytomegalovirus infection. Study background: An indication of both CMV infection and matching HLA type came from public TCR beta signatures.

Via MiXCR, TCRdb re-called the reads, giving one row per CDR3 protein. The table shows about 490,000 distinct CDR3 sequences, with approximately 15% occurring only once. Study-wide points: Ex vivo responses were dominated by HLA-C-restricted CMV-specific TCR beta clonotypes. Summed frequency of shared TCR beta families picked out CMV carriers who also had the relevant HLA.

CDR1 and CDR2 (germline): DFQATT, SNEGSKA (reference sequence). The CDR3 totals 17 residues. V was pared by 3 bases and J by 0 bases, with 12 bases of the junction left unmatched. On this clonotype: The antigen is not known.

The chain has TRBV20-1 and TRBJ2-3, with 7 bases that match TRBD2. Sequenced material: CD8+ T cells from PBMCs. The clonotype was recovered from a human donor in good health (CMV status not recorded). Some clones in this sample may be carry-over from other donors' samples. For the CDR3, the DNA is TGCAGTGCTAGGCACCAGACGCGGGAGCGAAGCACAGATACGCAGTATTTT. It is translated as CSARHQTRERSTDTQYF.